Listed below are T cell receptor beta chains from one sample, sequenced in a study of cytomegalovirus exposure and HLA in healthy donors. Profiled with immunoSEQ multiplex PCR; TCRdb holds only in-frame clones, not every one. The sample shows about 160,000 clones, roughly 70% of them seen only once. Sequenced sample: PBMCs. These receptors all come from a woman in her forties or fifties in good health and CMV-seropositive. Each CDR3 is given with its conserved first and last residue. D genes are given only for firm matches. Only some rows state a clone size, as once, few, many or a class for expanded clones.

>NA|NA|TRBV27|TRBJ1-6
TGTGCCAGCAGTTTATCGGACAGCTTGACACCCCTCCACTTT
CASSLSDSLTPLHF
>TRBD1|NA|TRBV19|TRBJ1-6
TGTGCCAGTAGTATTTCGGACAGGCAATATAATTCACCCCTCCACTTT
CASSISDRQYNSPLHF
>NA|NA|TRBV7-6|TRBJ1-4
TGTGCCAGCAGCTTAGGGGGGCCCCCAGAAAAACTGTTTTTT
CASSLGGPPEKLFF
>TRBD1|few|TRBV5-4|TRBJ1-1
TGTGCCAGCAGCTTGGGTCCGGAGACAGGGTTAACTGAAGCTTTCTTT
CASSLGPETGLTEAFF
>NA|once|TRBV19|TRBJ1-1
TGTGCCAGTAGTAGCATGAGGAACACTGAAGCTTTCTTT
CASSSMRNTEAFF
>NA|few|TRBV5-4|TRBJ2-2
TGTGCCAGCAGCTTGAATTTCGCGGACACCGGGGAGCTGTTTTTT
CASSLNFADTGELFF
>NA|NA|TRBV4-1|TRBJ1-2
TGCGCCAGCAGCCAAGATCTGGTGGGCGGCTACACCTTC
CASSQDLVGGYTF
>TRBD1|NA|TRBV20-1|TRBJ1-1
TGCAGTGCTTCCCGACAGGGTGAAGCTTTCTTT
CSASRQGEAFF
>NA|NA|TRBV9|TRBJ2-3
TGTGCCAGCAGCGTTTGGCGGGGGCCCCCAGATACGCAGTATTTT
CASSVWRGPPDTQYF
>TRBD1|NA|TRBV5-1|TRBJ1-4
TGCGCCAGCAGCTTGAGTGGGACAGGGGTTGAAAAACTGTTTTTT
CASSLSGTGVEKLFF
>NA|NA|TRBV7-6|TRBJ2-7
TGTGCCAGCAGCTTAGATCCAGGAACGCCCTGGGAGCAGTACTTC
CASSLDPGTPWEQYF
>NA|NA|TRBV6-5|TRBJ1-6
TGTGCCAGCAGTTACAGAGGAGGCTCACCCCTCCACTTT
CASSYRGGSPLHF